The T cell receptor (beta chain) under discussion was sequenced for a study of T cell responses to AZD1222 COVID-19 vaccine. Study outcomes and limitations: Mostly white British, mostly female donors; authors suggested clonal diversity may be underestimated.

The repertoire was sequenced with immunoSEQ multiplex PCR; TCRdb's copy has only in-frame clones and lacks some. The sample carries 65,000 to 75,000 clones, around 81% recorded once. V gave up 5 bases and J gave up 5 bases, with 12 bases separating them. Per the germline V gene, CDR1 is SGHVS and CDR2 is FQNEAQ. CDR3 length: 13 amino acids. This clone showed up just a few times. Its antigen is not identified. This chain connects TRBV7-8 to TRBJ2-5; D is uncertain. The material was peripheral blood, obtained 28 days after the second AZD1222 dose. The TCR sequence derives from an adult who received the AZD1222 COVID-19 vaccine. This chain's CDR3 is CASSLWDLETQYF. In DNA, the CDR3 is TGTGCCAGCAGCCTCTGGGATTTGGAGACCCAGTACTTC.